This T cell receptor (beta chain) was documented in a study of blood T cell repertoires in COVID-19. Across the whole study: Samples taken during acute and convalescent COVID-19 were collected in the United States, Italy and Spain. The cDNA or gDNA used as material had been derived from T cells, B-cell-depleted T cells, or PBMCs.

As originally analysed: Estimates of nucleated cell counts were drawn from the amplification of reference gene primers. Only in-frame clones appear in the TCRdb table, and some are missing; sequencing was by immunoSEQ multiplex PCR. V and J calls and clone size follow that table, whereas D and trimming were derived from the DNA. Of 130,000 or so clones in the sample, roughly 77% were seen once. This clonotype originated in a man in his fifties or sixties with active or convalescent COVID-19. Material: peripheral blood.

This chain's CDR3 is CASSEPKLTQYF. The CDR3 coding sequence is TGTGCCAGCAGTGAGCCGAAACTAACGCAGTATTTT. The gene calls are TRBV6-1 and TRBJ2-3; D is ambiguous. Germline CDR1 MNHNS, CDR2 SASEGT. CDR3 length: 12 residues. V dropped 3 bases and J dropped 9 bases, with 10 bases sitting between them.